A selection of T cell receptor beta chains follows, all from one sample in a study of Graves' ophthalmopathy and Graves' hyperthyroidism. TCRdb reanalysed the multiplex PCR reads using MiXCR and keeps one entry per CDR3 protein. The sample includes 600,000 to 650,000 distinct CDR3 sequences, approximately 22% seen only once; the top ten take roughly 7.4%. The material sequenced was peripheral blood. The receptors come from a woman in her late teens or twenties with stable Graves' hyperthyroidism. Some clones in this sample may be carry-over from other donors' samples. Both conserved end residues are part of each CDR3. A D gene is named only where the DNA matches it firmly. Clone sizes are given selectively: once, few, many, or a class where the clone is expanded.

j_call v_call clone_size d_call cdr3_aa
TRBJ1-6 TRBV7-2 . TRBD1 CASSLTGGLSPLHF
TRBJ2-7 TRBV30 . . CAWSVLDTSYEQYF
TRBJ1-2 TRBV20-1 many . CSARDPSNYGYTF
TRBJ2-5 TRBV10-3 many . CAISAGALGETQYF
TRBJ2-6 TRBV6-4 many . CASRRRTEQFFSGANVLTF
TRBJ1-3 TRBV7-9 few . CASSHSQGNTIYF
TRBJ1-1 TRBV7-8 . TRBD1 CASSLASQGALNTEAFF
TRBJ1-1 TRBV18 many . CASSSEENTEAFF
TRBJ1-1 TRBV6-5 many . CASSYSRNTEAFF
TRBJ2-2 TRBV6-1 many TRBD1 CASTKRGRTDTGELFF
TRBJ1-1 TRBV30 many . CAWNRYLRENTEAFF
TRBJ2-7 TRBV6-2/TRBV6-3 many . CASSYRGAEAQQYF
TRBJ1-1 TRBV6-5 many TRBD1 CASSYVDMGQLNTEAFF
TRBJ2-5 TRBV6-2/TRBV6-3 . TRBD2 CASRLRGLAGVWGSKETQYF
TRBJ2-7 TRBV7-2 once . CASSLARSSSSYEQYF
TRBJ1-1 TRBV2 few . CASSEATGGADTEAFF
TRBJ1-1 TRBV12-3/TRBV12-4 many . CASSLWGSTEAFF
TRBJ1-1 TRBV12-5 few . CASGTDSEAFF
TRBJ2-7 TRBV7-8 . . CASSPQDAYEQYF
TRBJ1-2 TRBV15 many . CATSRDYSNYGYTF
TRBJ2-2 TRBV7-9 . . CASSLIGGELFF
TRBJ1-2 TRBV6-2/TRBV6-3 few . CASSYSLRYGYTF
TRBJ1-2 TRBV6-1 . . CASSEGEGAAHGYTF
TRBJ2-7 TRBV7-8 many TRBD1 CASSNRQGWNEQYF
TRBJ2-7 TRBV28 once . CASSLPQGDGTFSYEQYF
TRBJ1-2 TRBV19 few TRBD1 CASSIGQGGYTF
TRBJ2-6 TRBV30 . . CAWKWSGANVLTF
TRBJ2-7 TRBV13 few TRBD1 CASSARTGVCEQYF
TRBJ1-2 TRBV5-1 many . CASGQGPNYGYTF